Below are 15 T cell receptor beta chains sequenced from a single sample in a study of cytomegalovirus exposure and HLA in healthy donors. PCR primers comprised 60 Vbeta and 13 Jbeta primers. Sequencing used immunoSEQ multiplex PCR; TCRdb keeps in-frame clones, though not all of them. The top ten clones hold around 1.9% of a sample with about 110,000 clones, more than 75% of them seen once. The specimen was PBMCs. The receptors derive from a man aged 40-49 years in good health and CMV-seronegative.

The J gene is TRBJ1-1, the V gene TRBV30, with D unclear. Germline V gene lookup returns CDR1 GTSNPN and CDR2 SVGIG (reference sequence). The CDR3 covers 12 residues. With 0 bases removed from V and 7 bases from J, the gap between germline ends came to 9 bases. CDR3 in DNA: TGTGCCTGGAGTGTGGGCGGGATTGAAGCTTTCTTT. Protein: CAWSVGGIEAFF. Drawing the rest from reference TRBV30 and TRBJ1-1, the complete variable domain is SQTIHQWPATLVQPVGSPLSLECTVEGTSNPNLYWYRQAAGRGLQLLFYSVGIGQISSEVPQNLSASRPQDRQFILSSKKLLLSDSGFYLCAWSVGGIEAFFGQGTRLTVV.

This chain connects TRBV5-4 to TRBJ1-4; unclear D gene. This CDR3 is built from 12 residues. Germline V gene lookup returns CDR1 SGHNT and CDR2 YYREEE (reference sequence). V lost 7 bases to trimming and J lost 4 bases, with 8 bases between them. The DNA for the CDR3 is TGTGCCAGCTCCCACTATAATGAAAAACTGTTTTTT. Its translation is CASSHYNEKLFF. The whole variable domain, remainder taken from reference TRBV5-4 and TRBJ1-4, is ETGVTQSPTHLIKTRGQQVTLRCSSQSGHNTVSWYQQALGQGPQFIFQYYREEENGRGNFPPRFSGLQFPNYSSELNVNALELDDSALYLCASSHYNEKLFFGSGTQLSVL.

The rearrangement joins TRBV2 to TRBJ2-2; 12 bases map to TRBD2. Germline CDR1 SNHLY, CDR2 FYNNEI. The CDR3 runs 15 residues. J gave up 5 bases and V 2 bases, and 0 bases lay outside the gene matches. CDR3 amino acids: CASSETSGGTGELFF. The CDR3, as DNA: TGTGCCAGCAGTGAAACTAGCGGGGGGACCGGGGAGCTGTTTTTT. Combining the CDR3 with reference TRBV2 and TRBJ2-2 gives the whole variable domain EPEVTQTPSHQVTQMGQEVILRCVPISNHLYFYWYRQILGQKVEFLVSFYNNEISEKSEIFDDQFSVERPDGSNFTLKIRSTKLEDSAMYFCASSETSGGTGELFFGEGSRLTVL.

The chain combines TRBV2 with TRBJ2-2; 7 nucleotides align to TRBD1. Trimming cost V 0 bases and J 3 bases; bases outside gene matches: 7. The CDR3 is made up of 17 amino acids. Germline V gives CDR1 SNHLY, CDR2 FYNNEI. The CDR3 reads CASSEALDRKDTGELFF. As DNA, the CDR3 is TGTGCCAGCAGTGAAGCCTTGGACAGGAAGGACACCGGGGAGCTGTTTTTT.

The chain recombines TRBV27 with TRBJ2-5; no clear D gene. This CDR3 spans 13 amino acids. CDR1 and CDR2 (germline): MNHEY, SMNVEV (reference sequence). The V and J ends lost 6 bases and 0 bases respectively, with 8 bases between them. In nucleotides, the CDR3 is TGTGCCAGCAGCCGCCGGGACCAAGAGACCCAGTACTTC. Protein: CASSRRDQETQYF.

The V gene is TRBV7-3, the J gene TRBJ1-3; 8 nucleotides match TRBD1. CDR1 is SGHTA, CDR2 FQGTGA, per germline. The CDR3 runs 15 residues. With V trimmed by 4 bases and J by 0 bases, 2 bases remained unmatched. CDR3 nucleotide sequence: TGTGCCAGCAGCTCTACAGGGGGCTCTGGAAACACCATATATTTT. Residues: CASSSTGGSGNTIYF.

The chain's CDR3 is CAWSRFRNEKLFF. The CDR3 bases are TGTGCCTGGAGTCGATTTCGGAATGAAAAACTGTTTTTT. The rearrangement joins TRBV30 to TRBJ1-4; no clear D. The germline V and J ends were trimmed by 2 bases and 5 bases, with 9 bases remaining between them. Germline values: CDR1 GTSNPN, CDR2 SVGIG (reference sequence). This CDR3 has 13 residues.

A single count supports this clone. The gene calls are TRBV7-9 and TRBJ2-7; D perhaps matches TRBD1 (5 bases). Germline CDR1 is SEHNR and CDR2 is FQNEAQ (reference sequence). The CDR3 consists of 14 residues. V lost 2 bases to trimming and J lost 0 bases, with 8 bases between them. This CDR3 is CASSLKGDSYEQYF. CDR3 DNA: TGTGCCAGCAGCTTAAAAGGGGACTCCTACGAGCAGTACTTC.

This clone was seen a single time. The V call is TRBV11-2, the J call TRBJ1-6; D call uncertain. Trimming shortened V by 6 bases and J by 7 bases, and 7 bases separated the two germline ends. This CDR3 is built from 12 residues. CDR1 SGHAT and CDR2 FQNNGV come from the germline V gene. The CDR3, as DNA: TGTGCCAGCAGTACAATAAATTCACCCCTCCACTTT. Protein: CASSTINSPLHF.

Comment on this clone: Compared with germline, one end of the junction differs, possibly owing to a read error. This chain uses TRBV28 with TRBJ2-3, with D tentatively TRBD1 (6 bases). From germline, CDR1 is MDHEN and CDR2 SYDVKM. This CDR3 comprises 15 residues. The CDR3 DNA sequence: TGTGCCAGCAGTCCCCGGGGCAGGGGAACAGATATGCAGTATTTT. Protein product: CASSPRGRGTDMQYF. The full variable domain, its missing parts supplied by reference TRBV28 and TRBJ2-3, is DVKVTQSSRYLVKRTGEKVFLECVQDMDHENMFWYRQDPGLGLRLIYFSYDVKMKEKGDIPEGYSVSREKKERFSLILESASTNQTSMYLCASSPRGRGTDMQYFGPGTRLTVL.

The J gene is TRBJ2-5, the V gene TRBV7-2; TRBD1 matches 9 bases. The CDR3 spans 13 residues. V was clipped by 3 bases and J by 11 bases; unmatched bases: 7. Germline-derived CDR1 and CDR2 are SGHTA and FQGNSA. CDR3 amino acids: CASSLGTGNKQYF. The DNA for the CDR3 is TGTGCCAGCAGCTTGGGGACAGGGAACAAGCAGTACTTC.

This clone showed up just once. The chain is built from TRBV6-1 and TRBJ2-5; 7 positions match TRBD1. CDR1 is MNHNS, CDR2 SASEGT, per germline. After removal of 7 bases from V and 4 bases from J, the junction contained 12 bases not matched to a gene. This CDR3 region has 15 residues. The CDR3 DNA reads TGTGCCAGCACCCAGACCCCGACAGGGATAGAGACCCAGTACTTC. It yields the protein CASTQTPTGIETQYF.

This clone was seen more than once but under ten times. The gene calls are TRBV27 and TRBJ1-2; possibly TRBD1 for D (5 bases). The CDR3 contains 17 residues. The V gene lost 5 bases and the J gene lost 1 base, with 20 bases spanning the gap. Germline CDR1 MNHEY, CDR2 SMNVEV (reference sequence). CDR3 sequence: CASSAMLTEALNYGYTF. Written as DNA, the CDR3 is TGTGCCAGCAGTGCCATGCTGACAGAGGCACTTAACTATGGCTACACCTTC.

This rearrangement joins TRBV19 to TRBJ1-1; D unresolved. V lost 3 bases to trimming and J lost 1 base, with 6 bases between them. The germline CDR1 and CDR2 sequences are LNHDA and SQIVND (reference sequence). This CDR3 spans 13 amino acids. DNA for the CDR3: TGTGCCAGTAGTATTTCCTCGAACACTGAAGCTTTCTTT. Encoded protein: CASSISSNTEAFF.

The J gene is TRBJ2-6, the V gene TRBV29-1; D not resolved. Germline CDR1 is SQVTM and CDR2 is ANQGSEA. Trimming left V 6 bases short and J 0 bases short, with 9 bases between. The CDR3 length is 14 residues. The CDR3 region has the DNA TGCAGCGTCGCAGGTGACTCTGGGGCCAACGTCCTGACTTTC. It encodes CSVAGDSGANVLTF.